Here is one TCR beta chain with its context. Authors' processing steps: Amplifying reference gene primers gave estimates of nucleated cell counts. The method was immunoSEQ multiplex PCR; TCRdb's version includes in-frame clones alone and lacks a portion of them. V, J and clone size are taken as reported in that table, and D and trimming were inferred from the DNA itself. The sample records approximately 74,000 clones, 75% to 95% being singletons. This record comes from a study of blood T cell repertoires in COVID-19. Study-wide context: Acute and convalescent COVID-19 specimens originated in the United States, Italy and Spain. T cells, B-cell-depleted T cells, or PBMCs supplied cDNA or gDNA.

Germline V gene data show CDR1 as LGHDT and CDR2 as YNNKEL (reference sequence). J lost 2 bases, V lost 4 bases, and 7 bases had no gene match. CDR3 size: 15 residues. J is TRBJ1-2 and V is TRBV3-1 (or the pseudogene TRBV3-2), with TRBD1 matching over 7 bases. The sample consisted of peripheral blood. The sequence was obtained from a woman aged 55-69 years with active COVID-19. CDR3 sequence reads: CASSPRDSANYGYTF. The CDR3 DNA reads TGTGCCAGCAGCCCTCGGGACAGCGCGAACTATGGCTACACCTTC.